This entry features one T cell receptor beta chain sequence. Antigen unknown. TCRbeta library preparation incorporated unique molecular identifiers. TCRdb used MiXCR to reprocess the PCR reads, holding one entry per CDR3 protein. The sample holds hundreds of thousands of distinct CDR3 sequences, 15% to 20% seen once. This sample was taken from a study of T-cell reconstitution after alpha-beta-depleted transplantation in children. General observations from the study: Where some patients showed high TCRbeta diversity at day 60, it came from recipient T cells and thymic progenitors that had survived. Reports say that about two months after transplant, the alpha-beta T cells came out of several hundred graft clones that had expanded. Once a year had passed after transplant, T-cell counts and diversity came mostly from newly produced T cells.

The CDR3 contains 13 residues. Germline CDR1 and CDR2: GTSNPN and SVGIG (reference sequence). With 1 base removed from V and 5 bases from J, the gap between germline ends came to 11 bases. The clonotype comes from a boy under three years old who had a stem cell transplant for Wiskott-Aldrich syndrome, so the T cells may come from the graft donor. Sequenced material: PBMCs, mostly from graft donor cells, taken 360 days after TCRalphabeta/CD19-depleted stem cell transplant. The V and J genes are TRBV30 and TRBJ2-5, with D uncertain. CDR3 region: CAWSAPNGETQYF. The CDR3, as DNA: TGTGCCTGGAGTGCCCCTAATGGGGAGACCCAGTACTTC.